The T cell receptor beta chain described here comes from a study of OX40 agonist ivuxolimab in advanced cancers. This CDR3 is built from 14 residues. Germline V gives CDR1 SGHDT, CDR2 YYEEEE. V was pared by 4 bases and J by 7 bases, with 17 bases between. Generated by immunoSEQ multiplex PCR, the TCRdb table keeps only in-frame clones and is missing some. The sample shows approximately 59,000 clones, approximately 88% of them seen only once. The sequencing used CD4+ or CD8+ T cells sorted from blood, collected in a trial of the OX40 agonist ivuxolimab. The receptor was derived from an adult with an advanced solid tumor such as melanoma, head and neck, liver or kidney cancer. This chain joins TRBV5-6 and TRBJ1-1; D is uncertain. The CDR3 is CASSHQLKLGEAFF. As DNA, the CDR3 is TGTGCCAGCAGCCACCAGCTAAAACTGGGTGAAGCTTTCTTT.